This record covers a single T cell receptor beta chain. Its antigen remains unidentified. One base away there is no much larger clone; base qualities are not given. CD8 naive samples consisted of CD45RO-negative cells that were positively selected for CCR7, yielding a CD45RA+CCR7+ population without TemRA cells. Donors were healthy HIV-negative adults with no recently reported acute infections or vaccinations. Only Caucasian adults living in Nashville, Tennessee, USA were represented among the donors. Blood was obtained by leukapheresis, after which PBMCs were separated by Ficoll-Histopaque density gradient centrifugation and cryopreserved in liquid nitrogen vapor phase. Analytical flow cytometry was used to check the purity and quantity of each magnetically sorted T cell population. Genomic DNA was isolated from each sorted fraction and quantified by UV absorbance on a Nanodrop 2000c. The data are from a study of shared clonotypes between healthy human individuals (TCRdb year 2020). For context, the study as a whole: The cohort included three men and a couple of women between 18 and 49 years of age. For each donor, CD4 naive and CD4 memory were each given three plates, CD8 naive was given two plates, and CD8 memory was given one plate. To estimate repertoire size and how much clonotype sharing occurs between individuals, the study deeply sequenced the blood TCR repertoires of about five healthy adults. Different laboratories and diverse techniques were used to prepare libraries and sequence TCR repertoires, to increase sequencing depth and limit assay-specific biases. Per donor, leukapheresis produced somewhere between about 0.9 and 9.5 billion PBMCs. General findings and caveats noted by the study authors: Across a handful of donors, approximately 5% of naive CD4, more than 3% of naive CD8, roughly 2.2% of memory CD4, and 0.3% to 0.45% of memory CD8 clonotypes were shared. Compared with non-shared clonotypes, clonotypes shared by all four sorted-subset donors had higher generation probabilities. Estimated clonotype richness was generally larger for naive than for memory subsets. The genetic and exposure-history diversity represented was limited by the small number of donors. Sampling was restricted to blood, and TCR repertoires in tissue are likely to differ from TCR repertoires in blood. Incomplete sequencing was indicated by rarefaction of sorted-subset datasets, despite the large sequencing depth. Pairwise subsampling led to the expectation that sequencing depth would affect the degree of clonotype sharing among donors.

Using the deep immunoSEQ assay, TCR CDR3 regions were amplified from genomic DNA by multiplex PCR. Extracted genomic DNA from each cell subset was spread evenly across all wells of several immunoSEQ 96-well plates, with each plate serving as a replicate. For sorted subsets, each replicate PCR was loaded with approximately 190 ng genomic DNA, equivalent to 25,000 to 35,000 T cell genomes. Purified libraries were measured with a Qubit 3.0 fluorometer, size-checked on a Bioanalyzer 2100, and measured again with the KAPA Library Quantification kit. Every immunoSEQ 96-well plate was sequenced on a separate single-read 150-cycle Illumina NextSeq 550 flow cell. From the authors' description of their analysis: Because only junctional sequences without quality scores were contained in the immunoSEQ output, filtering matching that applied to full-length reads could not be performed. Sequences were annotated with PyIR, a Python wrapper for IgBLAST v1.9, using IMGT germline references to assign V/J genes and CDR3. Any read was removed if the V/J assignment was weak (E-value above 1e-6), the CDR3 was missing, or the read contained stop codons, out-of-frame junctions, or ambiguous translated residues. V3J clonotypes were defined as sequences sharing an identical inferred V gene, J gene, and CDR3 amino acid sequence. Percentage overlap between repertoires was computed as shared unique clonotypes divided by the size of the smaller repertoire. RTK rarefaction, the Chao1 estimator, and Recon v2.1 estimates of unobserved clonotypes were used to assess repertoire richness. For all TCRbeta clonotypes obtained by the gDNA method from a few donors, generation probabilities were computed with OLGA. Sourced from immuneACCESS, this table was stored by TCRdb with only in-frame sequences that have V and J called. A share of the clones is absent; for the studies checked, an unresolved V gene accounts for under half, and the remainder has no known explanation. V and J calls and clone size come straight from that table; D and trimming were deduced from the DNA. The sample data list about 2 million clones, and about 95% of these were observed just once. Roughly 1.1% of the sample rests with the top ten.

V has 2 bases trimmed and J has 7 bases trimmed; junction bases matching no gene number 5. Including the terminal cysteine and phenylalanine, the CDR3 comprises 13 residues. Here the CDR3 DNA is all that survives: 39 bases in frame from base 1. Based on the germline V gene, the CDR1 and CDR2 sequences are MDHEN and SYDVKM. The source is a young man in good health. The sequenced sample consisted of naive CD8+ T cells sorted from blood. The cell subset or site label, read with the paper, signifies: CD45RA+CCR7+. The rearrangement combines TRBV28 with TRBJ2-7, with 7 central nucleotides matching TRBD1. CDR3 loop: CASSLPQGIEQYF. The nucleotides are TGTGCCAGCAGTTTACCACAGGGGATAGAGCAGTACTTC.